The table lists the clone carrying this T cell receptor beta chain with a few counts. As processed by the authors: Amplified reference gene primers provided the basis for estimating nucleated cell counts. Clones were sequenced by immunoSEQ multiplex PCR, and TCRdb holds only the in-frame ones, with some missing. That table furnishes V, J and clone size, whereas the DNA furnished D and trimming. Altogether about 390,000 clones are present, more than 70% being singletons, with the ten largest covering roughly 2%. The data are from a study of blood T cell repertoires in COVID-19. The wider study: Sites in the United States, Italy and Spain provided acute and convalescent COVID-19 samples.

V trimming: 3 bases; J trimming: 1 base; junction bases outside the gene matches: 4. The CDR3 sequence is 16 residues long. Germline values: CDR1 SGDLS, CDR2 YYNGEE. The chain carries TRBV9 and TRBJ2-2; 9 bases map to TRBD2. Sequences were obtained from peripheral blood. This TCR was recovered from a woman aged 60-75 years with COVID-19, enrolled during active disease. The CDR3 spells CASSALLAGNTGELFF. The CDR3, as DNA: TGTGCCAGCAGCGCCTTACTAGCGGGGAACACCGGGGAGCTGTTTTTT.